The 28 T cell receptor beta chains given below trace back to one sample, sequenced in a study of T-cell reconstitution after alpha-beta-depleted transplantation in children (dated by TCRdb to 2015 to 2016). The library was built by means of PCR. TCRdb records Illumina HiSeq 2500 as the sequencer. TCR library preparation used molecular barcoding, with unique molecular identifiers applied to normalize quantification of the TCRbeta repertoire. The public reads were reprocessed in TCRdb via fastp at Q25 and MiXCR, keeping in-frame beta chains. Each entry is one CDR3 protein sequence, shown with its most common DNA and genes. The sample table holds 400,000 to 550,000 distinct CDR3 sequences, of which roughly 10% were seen once. Of the sample, around 2.2% falls within the top ten clones. Sample treatment or condition, as interpreted from the label and publication: allogeneic hematopoietic cell transplantation with graft depleted of TCRalphabeta T cells and CD19 B cells.

The specimen was PBMCs, collected before TCRalphabeta/CD19-depleted stem cell transplant. Receptors originate from a child between 2 and 9 years old with inherited bone marrow failure, due to receive a stem cell transplant.

This clonotype was recorded many times. The rearrangement joins TRBV7-9 to TRBJ2-5, with 9 bases lining up with TRBD2. The length of the CDR3 is 16 residues. The junction had 11 bases not matched to a gene; V was cut back by 4 bases and J by 5 bases. Germline lookup yields CDR1 SEHNR and CDR2 FQNEAQ (reference sequence). DNA for the CDR3: TGTGCCAGCAGCTCCCTAACCGGGACTAGCTGGGAGACCCAGTACTTC. Translating gives CASSSLTGTSWETQYF.

This clonotype has ten or more counts. The chain joins TRBV5-6 to TRBJ2-7; 8 bases are shared with TRBD2. Germline V lookup: CDR1 SGHDT, CDR2 YYEEEE. The J segment lost 3 bases and the V segment lost 7 bases, leaving 15 bases of the junction unmatched. CDR3 length equals 16 residues. In DNA form, the CDR3 reads TGTGCCAGCGGTTCTCTTTATAGGCGGGAGGTCTACGAGCAGTACTTC. This sequence encodes CASGSLYRREVYEQYF.

Ten or more counts support this clonotype. The chain couples TRBV4-1 to TRBJ2-7; 10 bases match TRBD1. The J segment lost 7 bases and the V segment lost 5 bases, leaving 8 bases of the junction unmatched. This CDR3 has 14 residues. Germline-derived CDR1 and CDR2 are MGHRA and YSYEKL. The CDR3 reads CASSTRQGAEEQYF. As DNA, the CDR3 is TGCGCCAGCAGCACTAGACAGGGGGCTGAAGAGCAGTACTTC.

In its sample, this clonotype was seen many times. DNA for the CDR3: TGTGCCTGGAGTCGGGAGGGTATTGAAGCTTTCTTT. Its translation: CAWSREGIEAFF. The rearrangement links TRBV30 to TRBJ1-1; no definite D call. The V gene lost 2 bases and the J gene lost 7 bases, with 11 bases spanning the gap. Germline assignment: CDR1 GTSNPN and CDR2 SVGIG (reference sequence). The CDR3 extends over 12 amino acids.

V usage is TRBV29-1 and J usage is TRBJ2-1; 13 positions match TRBD2. V shed 6 bases and J 5 bases; nucleotides not matched to a gene: 4. CDR1 SQVTM and CDR2 ANQGSEA come from the germline V gene. The CDR3 extends over 14 amino acids. In nucleotides, the CDR3 is TGCAGCGTCGGGACTAGCGGGGATGACAATGAGCAGTTCTTC. This translates into CSVGTSGDDNEQFF.

This clonotype was detected many times. This chain uses TRBV7-8 with TRBJ2-1; TRBD2 matches 12 bases. The J segment lost 9 bases and the V segment lost 5 bases, leaving 11 bases of the junction unmatched. Germline lookup yields CDR1 SGHVS and CDR2 FQNEAQ. This CDR3 spans 16 amino acids. The CDR3 region has the DNA TGTGCCAGCAGCCGTGGACTAGCGGGATCGGAGGGTGAGCAGTTCTTC. Amino acid sequence: CASSRGLAGSEGEQFF.

The chain links TRBV19 to TRBJ2-3; D unclear. Germline CDR1 and CDR2: LNHDA and SQIVND (reference sequence). V shed 0 bases and J shed 5 bases, with 9 bases lying between them. The CDR3 is 14 amino acids. The CDR3 loop is CASSIDFGGDTQYF. In DNA, the CDR3 is TGTGCCAGTAGTATAGATTTCGGCGGAGATACGCAGTATTTT.

The rearrangement links TRBV5-1 to TRBJ2-3, with D unclear. Trimming took 2 bases from V and 6 from J, leaving 16 bases between them. Germline CDR1 is SGHRS and CDR2 is YFSETQ. This CDR3 has 15 residues. The CDR3 DNA is TGCGCCAGCAGCTTTTTTCAGACGCTAGGGGATACGCAGTATTTT. This sequence encodes CASSFFQTLGDTQYF.

J is TRBJ1-2 and V is TRBV4-1; no definite D call. The CDR3 covers 16 residues. CDR1 is MGHRA and CDR2 is YSYEKL in the germline V gene. V was pared by 0 bases and J by 0 bases, with 11 bases between. The CDR3 loop is CASSQDSLTPNYGYTF. The CDR3 DNA reads as TGCGCCAGCAGCCAAGACTCCCTAACCCCTAACTATGGCTACACCTTC.

This chain joins TRBV10-3 and TRBJ2-2; 9 nucleotides match TRBD2. The J segment lost 5 bases and the V segment lost 2 bases, leaving 6 bases of the junction unmatched. The CDR3 is made up of 16 amino acids. Per germline, CDR1 ENHRY and CDR2 SYGVKD. The CDR3 DNA reads TGTGCCATCAGTGAGAGGAGCGGGAGGTGGACCGGGGAGCTGTTTTTT. Protein sequence: CAISERSGRWTGELFF.

Ten or more counts support this clonotype. This sequence joins TRBV7-9 and TRBJ1-2, with 9 bases aligning to TRBD1. The germline V gene has CDR1 SEHNR and CDR2 FQNEAQ (reference sequence). The CDR3 runs to 12 residues. V lost 5 bases to trimming and J lost 9 bases; unmatched junction nucleotides: 4. The CDR3 sequence: CASSTGGVSYTF. The CDR3 nucleotides are TGTGCCAGCAGCACAGGGGGCGTTAGCTACACCTTC.

The chain couples TRBV12-3 or TRBV12-4 to TRBJ1-2; 10 bases line up with TRBD1. There are 13 residues in the CDR3. Germline trimming cut 5 bases from V and 8 bases from J; bases unmatched to any gene: 5. In nucleotides, the CDR3 is TGTGCCAGCAGTCCTGACAGGGGGCAAGGCTACACCTTC. The encoded protein is CASSPDRGQGYTF.

This clonotype came up a few times. The rearrangement uses TRBV5-4 and TRBJ2-2; possible D gene TRBD1, 6 bases. V was clipped by 0 bases and J by 3 bases, with 15 bases between them. CDR1 is SGHNT and CDR2 is YYREEE in the germline V gene (reference sequence). The CDR3 length is 17 residues. CDR3 region: CASSLGGDRFYTGELFF. In DNA form, the CDR3 reads TGTGCCAGCAGCTTGGGGGGAGACAGGTTTTACACCGGGGAGCTGTTTTTT.

This clonotype was detected many times. The genes are TRBV5-1 and TRBJ1-1; possible D gene TRBD1, 5 bases. The CDR3 runs 14 residues. Germline CDR1 reads SGHRS; CDR2 reads YFSETQ. V lost 3 bases and J lost 1, with 10 bases in between. The CDR3 DNA is TGCGCCAGCAGCTCACTCCAGGGGAACACTGAAGCTTTCTTT. Protein: CASSSLQGNTEAFF.

A note on this clonotype: Relative to the germline gene, one junction end is altered; a read error may explain this. The rearrangement joins TRBV3-1 to TRBJ2-7; 10 bases match TRBD1. Germline lookup yields CDR1 LGHDT and CDR2 YNNKEL (reference sequence). The CDR3 is 15 amino acids. The CDR3 is CASSPGQGGSYAQYF. DNA of the CDR3: TGTGCCAGCAGCCCCGGACAGGGGGGATCCTACGCGCAGTACTTC.

This chain connects TRBV29-1 to TRBJ2-7, with TRBD2 as a possible D gene (5 bases). CDR3 length equals 12 residues. The V and J ends lost 1 base and 3 bases respectively, with 7 bases between them. Germline V CDR1 and CDR2: SQVTM, ANQGSEA. The CDR3 DNA sequence: TGCAGCGTTGAAGGTGAGGGCTACGAGCAGTACTTC. Translating gives CSVEGEGYEQYF.

This clonotype was counted ten times or more. The V and J genes are TRBV7-9 and TRBJ2-1, with D maybe TRBD2 (6 bases). CDR1 SEHNR and CDR2 FQNEAQ come from the germline V gene (reference sequence). V lost 5 bases and J lost 8, with 28 bases in between. The CDR3 extends over 18 amino acids. CDR3 DNA sequence: TGTGCCAGCAGCGAAATCGAGAGTGGGACTCCTCTAGGCGATGAGCAGTTCTTC. It translates to CASSEIESGTPLGDEQFF.

This clonotype was observed at least ten times. At one end, the junction sequence differs from germline, possibly due to a read error. J is TRBJ2-1 and V is TRBV7-7; 7 nucleotides match TRBD2. Germline V gene data show CDR1 as SSHAT and CDR2 as FNYEAQ (reference sequence). The CDR3 has 14 residues. The CDR3 DNA reads TGTGCTAGCAGCTTATGGCGGGAGAACAATGAGCAGTTCTTC. Translating gives CASSLWRENNEQFF.

This clonotype was counted at least ten times. The V call is TRBV4-1, the J call TRBJ2-1; TRBD2 matches 7 bases. J was trimmed by 3 bases and V by 3 bases; bases with no gene match: 8. The V gene's germline CDR1 is MGHRA and CDR2 YSYEKL. This CDR3 has 16 amino acids. In nucleotides, the CDR3 is TGCGCCAGCAGCCAGATCGGTGCGGGAGTCTACAATGAGCAGTTCTTC. Protein product: CASSQIGAGVYNEQFF.

This clonotype was observed a few times. A much larger clone is a single base away; this may be a read error. The gene calls are TRBV28 and TRBJ1-1; TRBD1 matches 8 bases. The CDR3 is made up of 13 amino acids. Losses at the gene ends were 6 bases for V and 4 bases for J; bases not matched to a gene: 4. The V gene's germline CDR1 is MDHEN and CDR2 SYDVKM. The CDR3, as DNA: TGTGCCAGCAGATCTACAGGGGGCACTGAAGCTTTCTTT. It encodes CASRSTGGTEAFF.

This clonotype was detected many times. The rearrangement joins TRBV20-1 to TRBJ2-3, with D hard to call. V was shortened by 8 bases and J by 0 bases, with 18 bases between the two germline ends. Germline CDR1 reads DFQATT; CDR2 reads SNEGSKA (reference sequence). CDR3 length: 15 residues. The CDR3 DNA sequence: TGCAGTTCCCAGGTTTTCGGGTCTAGCACAGATACGCAGTATTTT. It specifies CSSQVFGSSTDTQYF.

This clonotype has a count of ten or more. This chain connects TRBV12-3 or TRBV12-4 to TRBJ1-6, with D perhaps TRBD1 (5 bases). V lost 6 bases and J 6 bases, leaving 12 bases between the germline ends. CDR3 length equals 14 residues. Written as DNA, the CDR3 is TGTGCCAGCAGGCACGGGACGGGTAATTCACCCCTCCACTTT. This sequence encodes CASRHGTGNSPLHF.

This clonotype was counted ten times or more. The rearrangement uses TRBV5-1 and TRBJ2-3; D unclear. Between the trimmed V and J ends, which lost 0 bases and 2 bases, there was a span of 7 bases. The CDR3 spans 14 residues. Germline lookup yields CDR1 SGHRS and CDR2 YFSETQ. The CDR3 region is CASSLAVLTDTQYF. The CDR3, as DNA: TGCGCCAGCAGCTTGGCCGTACTCACAGATACGCAGTATTTT.

This clonotype has a count of ten or more. The chain links TRBV5-1 to TRBJ2-1; 7 positions match TRBD2. The CDR3 consists of 16 residues. The junction had 4 bases not matched to a gene; V was cut back by 0 bases and J by 1 base. Germline V CDR1 and CDR2: SGHRS, YFSETQ. CDR3 residues: CASSLGLAASYNEQFF. CDR3 nucleotide sequence: TGCGCCAGCAGCTTGGGGCTAGCGGCGTCCTACAATGAGCAGTTCTTC.

This clonotype has ten or more counts. This chain uses TRBV20-1 with TRBJ1-2; possible D gene TRBD1, 5 bases. Germline assignment: CDR1 DFQATT and CDR2 SNEGSKA (reference sequence). This CDR3 region has 14 residues. V lost 3 bases to trimming and J lost 1 base, with 12 bases between them. The CDR3 nucleotides are TGCAGTGCTAGGGAGGGACGTTTTAACTATGGCTACACCTTC. This sequence encodes CSAREGRFNYGYTF.

The chain uses TRBV28 and TRBJ2-5; D may match TRBD1 or TRBD2 (5 bases each). This CDR3 is built from 17 residues. V lost 2 bases and J 1 base, leaving 17 bases between the germline ends. CDR1 and CDR2 from the germline V gene are MDHEN and SYDVKM. CDR3: CASSLGQRDPTQETQYF. The CDR3 DNA is TGTGCCAGCAGTTTAGGCCAACGGGACCCAACCCAAGAGACCCAGTACTTC.

This clonotype came up many times. The chain joins TRBV19 to TRBJ2-2; TRBD1 agrees at 8 bases. Germline trimming cut 6 bases from V and 5 bases from J; bases unmatched to any gene: 8. CDR1 and CDR2 (germline): LNHDA, SQIVND (reference sequence). The CDR3 runs to 15 residues. The CDR3 DNA is TGTGCCAGTAGCCGAGGACAGGGTAAAACCGGGGAGCTGTTTTTT. This translates into CASSRGQGKTGELFF.

This clonotype came up many times. One end of the junction is discordant with germline, which a read error may explain. CDR3 loop: CSAGEDGTGGNIQYF. CDR3 nucleotides: TGCAGTGCTGGAGAGGACGGCACCGGGGGAAACATTCAGTACTTC. The chain couples TRBV20-1 to TRBJ2-4, with a tentative D call TRBD2 (6 bases). The length of the CDR3 is 15 residues. Germline loops: CDR1 DFQATT, CDR2 SNEGSKA (reference sequence).